This paragraph reports one TCR beta chain. The data derive from a study of blood T cell repertoires in COVID-19. Under the authors' procedure: Counts of nucleated cells, estimated from reference gene primer amplification, were obtained. Assay used: immunoSEQ multiplex PCR; TCRdb lists only in-frame clones, some missing. The V and J calls and clone size are taken from that table; D and trimming were inferred from the DNA. The sample carries more than 95,000 clones, about 80% recorded once. The CDR3 covers 14 residues. CDR1 MGHRA and CDR2 YSYEKL come from the germline V gene. Trimming took 4 bases from V and 2 from J; bases not matched to a gene: 5.

This sequence joins TRBV4-1 and TRBJ2-7; TRBD1 matches 7 bases. The sequence came from a man aged 55 to 70 with acute or convalescent COVID-19. Sequencing input: peripheral blood. This CDR3 is CASSLRQGTYEQYF. CDR3 DNA sequence: TGCGCCAGCAGCCTGAGACAGGGAACCTACGAGCAGTACTTC.